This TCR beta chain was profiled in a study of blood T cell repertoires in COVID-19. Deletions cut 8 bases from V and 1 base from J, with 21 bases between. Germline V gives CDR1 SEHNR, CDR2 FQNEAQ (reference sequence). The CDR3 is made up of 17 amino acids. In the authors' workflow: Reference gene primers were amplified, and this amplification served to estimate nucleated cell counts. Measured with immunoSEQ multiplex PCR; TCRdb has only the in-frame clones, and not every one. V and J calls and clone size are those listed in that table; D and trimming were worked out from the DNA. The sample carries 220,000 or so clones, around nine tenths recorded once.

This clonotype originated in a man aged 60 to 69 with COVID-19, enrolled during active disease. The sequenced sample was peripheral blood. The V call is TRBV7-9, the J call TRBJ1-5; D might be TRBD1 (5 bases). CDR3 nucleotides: TGTGCCAGCGAGGTCCCAGGGCCGTTCCTGAGCAATCAGCCCCAGCATTTT. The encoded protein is CASEVPGPFLSNQPQHF.